Each of the 8 T cell receptor beta chains below was sequenced from the same sample in a study of blood T cell repertoires in COVID-19. This table comes from immunoSEQ multiplex PCR, and its TCRdb copy is limited to in-frame clones, with some not included. The table shows nearly 30,000 clones, with about 80% occurring only once. What was sequenced was peripheral blood. The receptors come from a woman aged 70-85 years with acute or convalescent COVID-19.

J is TRBJ2-3 and V is TRBV7-9, with 8 bases that match TRBD1. Germline CDR1 SEHNR, CDR2 FQNEAQ (reference sequence). J was trimmed by 9 bases and V by 2 bases; bases with no gene match: 16. The CDR3 has 17 residues. CDR3 bases: TGTGCCAGCAGCTTACCATCCCCGGGACAGGTTCAAGTGACGCAGTATTTT. Translated, it gives CASSLPSPGQVQVTQYF. The full variable domain, in which reference TRBV7-9 and TRBJ2-3 provide the parts outside the CDR3, is DTGVSQNPRHKITKRGQNVTFRCDPISEHNRLYWYRQTLGQGPEFLTYFQNEAQLEKSRLLSDRFSAERPKGSFSTLEIQRTEQGDSAMYLCASSLPSPGQVQVTQYFGPGTRLTVL.

The chain links TRBV7-9 to TRBJ2-6; 7 bases are a match to TRBD1. Germline assignment: CDR1 SEHNR and CDR2 FQNEAQ (reference sequence). CDR3 length: 17 amino acids. Trimming cost V 5 bases and J 4 bases; bases outside gene matches: 11. Here the CDR3 DNA reads TGTGCCAGCAGCCCCCCACCGACAGGGAAGGGGGCCAACGTCCTGACTTTC. Encoded protein: CASSPPPTGKGANVLTF.

CDR3: CASSESGGGLSEQFF. The CDR3 DNA follows: TGTGCCAGCAGTGAAAGCGGGGGGGGGCTGAGTGAGCAGTTCTTC. The chain uses TRBV2 and TRBJ2-1, with 10 bases that match TRBD2. Germline V gene data show CDR1 as SNHLY and CDR2 as FYNNEI. This CDR3 has 15 residues. V was pared by 2 bases and J by 9 bases, with 7 bases of the junction left unmatched.

The chain employs TRBV10-3 and TRBJ2-7; 8 nucleotides match TRBD1. The J segment lost 0 bases and the V segment lost 5 bases, leaving 6 bases of the junction unmatched. The CDR3 spans 15 residues. Germline V gene data show CDR1 as ENHRY and CDR2 as SYGVKD. CDR3 coding DNA: TGTGCCATCAGTCCGGGACAGGTGAGCTCCTACGAGCAGTACTTC. Protein sequence: CAISPGQVSSYEQYF.

This chain joins TRBV20-1 and TRBJ2-1, with 8 bases fitting TRBD1. This CDR3 has 14 amino acids. Germline loops: CDR1 DFQATT, CDR2 SNEGSKA (reference sequence). V was pared by 3 bases and J by 8 bases, with 9 bases of the junction left unmatched. The CDR3 nucleotides read TGCAGTGCTAGTACTGGGACAGGCGAGGATGAGCAGTTCTTC. Translation: CSASTGTGEDEQFF.

This chain connects TRBV7-9 to TRBJ1-1; no clear D gene. V shed 2 bases and J shed 6 bases, with 10 bases lying between them. This CDR3 has 13 residues. Germline CDR1 SEHNR, CDR2 FQNEAQ (reference sequence). CDR3 in DNA: TGTGCCAGCAGCTTAAAATCGTCAGCTGAAGCTTTCTTT. It encodes CASSLKSSAEAFF.

The CDR3 reads CATSVPGQGFNEQFF. The CDR3 DNA reads as TGTGCCACCAGTGTCCCGGGACAGGGGTTCAATGAGCAGTTCTTC. The chain links TRBV24-1 to TRBJ2-1, with 10 nucleotides matching TRBD1. The germline V gene encodes CDR1 KGHDR and CDR2 SFDVKD. Losses at the gene ends were 5 bases for V and 6 bases for J; bases not matched to a gene: 6. This CDR3 region has 15 residues.

The V and J genes are TRBV20-1 and TRBJ2-7; possibly TRBD2 for D (5 bases). This CDR3 contains 14 residues. Germline loops: CDR1 DFQATT, CDR2 SNEGSKA (reference sequence). V shed 3 bases and J shed 2 bases, with 14 bases lying between them. The CDR3 loop reads CSASLLDVTYEQYF. CDR3 nucleotides: TGCAGTGCTAGTCTACTAGACGTGACCTACGAGCAGTACTTC.